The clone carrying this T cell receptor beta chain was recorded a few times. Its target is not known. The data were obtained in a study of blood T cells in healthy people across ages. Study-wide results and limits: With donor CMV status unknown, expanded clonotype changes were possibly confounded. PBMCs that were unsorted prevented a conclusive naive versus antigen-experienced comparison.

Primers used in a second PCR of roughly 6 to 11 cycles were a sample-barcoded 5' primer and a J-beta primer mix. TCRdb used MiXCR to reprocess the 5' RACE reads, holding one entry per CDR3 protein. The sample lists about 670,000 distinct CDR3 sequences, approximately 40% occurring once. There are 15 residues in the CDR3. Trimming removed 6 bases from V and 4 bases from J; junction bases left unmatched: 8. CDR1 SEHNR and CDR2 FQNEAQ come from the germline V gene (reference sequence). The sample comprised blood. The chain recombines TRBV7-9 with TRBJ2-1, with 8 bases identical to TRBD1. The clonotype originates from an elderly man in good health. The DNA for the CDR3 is TGTGCCAGCAGAACCCCAGGGGACAGGTACAATGAGCAGTTCTTC. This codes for CASRTPGDRYNEQFF.